This is a list of T cell receptor beta chains from one sample in a study of T cells after yellow fever vaccination. TCRdb ran MiXCR on the 5' RACE reads and lists one entry per CDR3 protein. The table shows about 1,200 distinct CDR3 sequences, with 9.5% to 13% occurring only once. Sequenced here: CD8+ T cells binding an NS4B(214-222) dextramer, sorted from PBMCs, sampled around 3 weeks after the first yellow fever vaccination. The receptors originated from a man aged 18 to 30 who received the YFV17D yellow fever vaccine. The CDR3 runs from the conserved cysteine through the conserved F or W. Fields, in order: V gene, clone size, D gene, J gene, CDR3 length, CDR3 DNA, CDR3 protein. A D gene is named only where the DNA matches it firmly. Size is omitted from some rows. Given values are once, few, many or a class for expanded clones.

>TRBV4-2|NA|NA|TRBJ2-2|13
TGTGCCAGCGGCCCCGGGGGAATCTGGGAGCTGTTTTTT
CASGPGGIWELFF
>TRBV6-1|many|NA|TRBJ1-2|13
TGTGCCAGCAGTCCCGGGGAGAACTATGGCTACACCTTC
CASSPGENYGYTF
>TRBV12-5|many|NA|TRBJ1-1|13
TGTGCTAGTGGTGCGACGGGCGGAACTGAAGTTTTCTTT
CASGATGGTEVFF
>TRBV6-2/TRBV6-3|many|TRBD1|TRBJ1-2|15
TGTGCCAGCACCCCCTCTGGGACAGGGGCATATGGCTACACCTTC
CASTPSGTGAYGYTF
>TRBV9|medium-sized|TRBD1|TRBJ2-2|15
TGTGCCAGCAGCGCCGACAGGGTGATCACCGGGGAGCTGTTTTTT
CASSADRVITGELFF
>TRBV7-9|medium-sized|NA|TRBJ1-1|13
TGTGCCAGCAGCCCCACAGGTGGAACTGAAGCTTTCTTT
CASSPTGGTEAFF
>TRBV27|medium-sized|TRBD2|TRBJ2-7|13
TGTGCCAGCAGTGGCGGGGGGGCCTACGAGCAGTACTTC
CASSGGGAYEQYF
>TRBV6-2/TRBV6-3|medium-sized|NA|TRBJ1-2|13
TGTGCCAGCAGCCACGGACAGAACTATGGCTACACCTTC
CASSHGQNYGYTF
>TRBV7-3|medium-sized|NA|TRBJ2-2|17
TGTGCCAGCAGCTTAACAAGAGGAGGAGGAGGCACCGGGGAGCTGTTTTTT
CASSLTRGGGGTGELFF
>TRBV29-1|NA|NA|TRBJ1-5|14
TGCAGCGTAGCCGGAACAGGGAAGAATCAGCCCCAGCATTTT
CSVAGTGKNQPQHF
>TRBV3-1|NA|NA|TRBJ2-1|15
TGTGCCTGCACCAAAGATTCCCCAGTCTACAATGAGCAGTTCTTC
CACTKDSPVYNEQFF
>TRBV6-2/TRBV6-3|many|NA|TRBJ1-5|13
TGTGCCAGCAGTTACGCACTTAATCAGCCCCAGCATTTT
CASSYALNQPQHF
>TRBV4-2|large|NA|TRBJ2-1|15
TGTGCCAGCAGCGATCCGGGACAACCCAACAATGAGCAGTTCTTC
CASSDPGQPNNEQFF
>TRBV6-1|medium-sized|NA|TRBJ2-7|13
TGTGCCAGCATGGAGCAGGCCTCCTACGAGCAGTACTTC
CASMEQASYEQYF
>TRBV13|many|TRBD1|TRBJ2-1|13
TGTGCCAGCAGCCGACAGGGGGCCAATGAGCAGTTCTTC
CASSRQGANEQFF
>TRBV25-1|medium-sized|NA|TRBJ1-5|13
TGTGCCAGCAGCCCAGGTTCAAGTGGGCCCCAGCATTTT
CASSPGSSGPQHF
>TRBV6-1|many|NA|TRBJ1-5|15
TGTGCCAGCAGCGACTGGTCTTCCGGGGGACAGCCCCAGCATTTT
CASSDWSSGGQPQHF
>TRBV14|medium-sized|NA|TRBJ2-7|14
TGTGCCAGCAGCCACGGCGGGGTGGCCTACGAGCAGTACTTC
CASSHGGVAYEQYF
>TRBV6-5|medium-sized|NA|TRBJ1-5|13
TGTGCCAGCAGTCCCATCAGGGATCAGCCCCAGCATTTT
CASSPIRDQPQHF
>TRBV4-2|large|NA|TRBJ2-6|16
TGTGCCAGCAGCCAAGAGGATACAGGGAGTGCCAACGTCCTGACTTTC
CASSQEDTGSANVLTF
>TRBV15|few|NA|TRBJ2-7|13
TGTGCCATCAGTCCTGGTACGATCTACGAGCAGTACTTC
CAISPGTIYEQYF
>TRBV5-6|NA|NA|TRBJ2-2|13
TGTGCCAGCAGCCCCGGGGGACTCGGGGAGCTGTTTTTT
CASSPGGLGELFF
>TRBV9|medium-sized|NA|TRBJ1-1|15
TGTGCCAGCAGCGTAGGAGGGACGGCCTTAACAGAAGCTTTCTTT
CASSVGGTALTEAFF
>TRBV6-2/TRBV6-3|many|NA|TRBJ2-7|13
TGTGCCAGCAGTACAGGGTTGGCGTACGAGCAGTACTTC
CASSTGLAYEQYF
>TRBV5-6|once|NA|TRBJ2-2|13
TGTGCCAGCGGCCCCGGGGTAACCGGGGAGCTGTTTTTT
CASGPGVTGELFF
>TRBV5-1|large|NA|TRBJ2-7|13
TGCGCCAGCAGCCCCGCGGAGGCCTACGAGCAGTACTTC
CASSPAEAYEQYF
>TRBV6-2/TRBV6-3|many|TRBD1|TRBJ2-7|14
TGTGCCAGCGCCCCCGGGACAGTCTCCTACGAGCAGTACTTC
CASAPGTVSYEQYF
>TRBV4-3|medium-sized|TRBD1|TRBJ1-4|16
TGCGCCAGCAGCCAAAATGACAGGGCGGCTAATGAAAAACTGTTTTTT
CASSQNDRAANEKLFF
>TRBV2|medium-sized|TRBD1|TRBJ2-7|13
TGTGCCAGCAACGGACAGGGGAGGTACGAGCAGTACTTC
CASNGQGRYEQYF
>TRBV21-1|medium-sized|NA|TRBJ2-2|15
TGTGCCAGCAGCAAGGGGACATTTCACACCGGGGAGCTGTTTTTT
CASSKGTFHTGELFF
>TRBV29-1|large|NA|TRBJ1-1|12
TGCAGCGTTGAAGATTTTCCCACTGAAGCTTTCTTT
CSVEDFPTEAFF
>TRBV5-5|NA|NA|TRBJ2-2|13
TGTGCCATGAGCCCCGGGGGACCCGGGGAGCTGTTTTTT
CAMSPGGPGELFF
>TRBV6-2/TRBV6-3|many|NA|TRBJ2-6|13
TGTGCCACCTCTGGCTCTGGGGCCAACGTCCTGACTTTC
CATSGSGANVLTF
>TRBV6-5|medium-sized|NA|TRBJ2-7|14
TGTGCCAGCAGGACGATAGCGGTCGCCTACGAGCAGTACTTC
CASRTIAVAYEQYF
>TRBV27|many|TRBD2|TRBJ2-7|15
TGTGCCAGCAGTCCGCAAGCGGGGGGGGCCTACGAGCAGTACTTC
CASSPQAGGAYEQYF
>TRBV5-6|medium-sized|NA|TRBJ2-3|12
TGTGCCAGCAGCTTGCAGGTAGATACGCAGTATTTT
CASSLQVDTQYF
>TRBV6-5|medium-sized|NA|TRBJ2-7|13
TGTGCCAGCAGACCCGGGACTGCCTACGAGCAGTACTTC
CASRPGTAYEQYF
>TRBV4-1|large|TRBD1|TRBJ2-7|16
TGCGCCAGCAGCCAAGATTCCGGGACAGGGGCTTACGAGCAGTACTTC
CASSQDSGTGAYEQYF